Sequencing of this T cell receptor beta chain was carried out in a study of shared clonotypes between healthy human individuals. Assay: immunoSEQ multiplex PCR; the TCRdb copy retains only in-frame clones and omits some. Here the sample spans about 610,000 clones, approximately 97% being singletons. Those who donated, Caucasian adults without exception, all lived in Nashville, Tennessee. This clone has only one observation. Trimming shortened V by 4 bases and J by 0 bases, and 21 bases separated the two germline ends. The CDR3 consists of 18 residues. Germline V gives CDR1 SGDLS, CDR2 YYNGEE. The sequencing sample was made of naive CD4+ T cells sorted from blood. Stated subset: CD45RA+ positively selected. The rearrangement uses TRBV9 and TRBJ2-3, with a possible D match to TRBD1 (6 bases). This TCR was recovered from a woman aged 25 to 39 in good health. CDR3 sequence reads: CASSPRRGPRPSTDTQYF. The CDR3 DNA reads as TGTGCCAGCAGCCCCCGCAGGGGACCCCGACCTAGCACAGATACGCAGTATTTT. Full variable domain (remainder filled in from reference TRBV9 and TRBJ2-3): DSGVTQTPKHLITATGQRVTLRCSPRSGDLSVYWYQQSLDQGLQFLIQYYNGEERAKGNILERFSAQQFPDLHSELNLSSLELGDSALYFCASSPRRGPRPSTDTQYFGPGTRLTVL.